This TCR beta chain derives from a study of T cells expressing NK-cell markers. Findings and caveats of the study: Researchers report these clonotypes also headed the CD3+CD56-NKG2C+ fraction in four donors.

On this clonotype itself: Antigen: not known.

One entry per CDR3 protein, without DNA, is what TCRdb gives after re-calling the 5' RACE reads. This table lists about 410,000 distinct CDR3 sequences. CDR3 length: 17 residues. Germline V gene lookup returns CDR1 KGHDR and CDR2 SFDVKD. The sequenced material came from blood T cells: a sorted CD56 or NKG2C T cell subset, CD4+ or CD8+ T cells, or bulk PBMC T cells (not recorded which). The J gene is TRBJ2-1, the V gene TRBV24-1; checking the TCRdb D call of TRBD2 is not possible without DNA. The TCR originated in a woman aged 50 to 60 in good health. Here the CDR3 reads CATSDSKAGVGYNEQFF.